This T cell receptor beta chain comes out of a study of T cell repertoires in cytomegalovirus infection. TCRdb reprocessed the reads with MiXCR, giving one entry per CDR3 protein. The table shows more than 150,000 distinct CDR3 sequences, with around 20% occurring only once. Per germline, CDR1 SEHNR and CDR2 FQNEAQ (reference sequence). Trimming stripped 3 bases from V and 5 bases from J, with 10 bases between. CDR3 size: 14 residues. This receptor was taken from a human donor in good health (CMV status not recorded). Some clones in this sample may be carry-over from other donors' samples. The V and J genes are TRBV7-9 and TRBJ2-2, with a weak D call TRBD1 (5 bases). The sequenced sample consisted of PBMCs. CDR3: CASSFGQGTGELFF. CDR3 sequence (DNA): TGTGCCAGCAGCTTCGGCCAGGGAACCGGGGAGCTGTTTTTT.